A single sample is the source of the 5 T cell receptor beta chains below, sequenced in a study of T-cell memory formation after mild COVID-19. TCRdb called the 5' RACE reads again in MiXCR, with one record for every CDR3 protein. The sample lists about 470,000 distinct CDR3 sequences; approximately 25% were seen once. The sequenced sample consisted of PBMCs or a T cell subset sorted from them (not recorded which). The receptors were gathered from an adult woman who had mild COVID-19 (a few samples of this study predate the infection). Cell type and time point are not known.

The CDR3 DNA follows: TGTGCCAGCAGTTTTCGAGACGAAGCAGAGACCCAGTACTTC. The encoded protein is CASSFRDEAETQYF. V and J are TRBV12-3 or TRBV12-4 and TRBJ2-5; no clear D. The CDR3 is 14 amino acids. Trimming removed 3 bases at V and 4 bases at J, with 12 bases between.

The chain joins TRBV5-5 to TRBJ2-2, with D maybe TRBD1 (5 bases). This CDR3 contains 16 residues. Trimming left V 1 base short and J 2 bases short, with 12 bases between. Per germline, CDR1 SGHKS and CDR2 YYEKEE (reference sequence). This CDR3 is CASSLTVRVNTGELFF. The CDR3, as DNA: TGTGCCAGCAGCTTGACCGTCAGGGTAAACACCGGGGAGCTGTTTTTT.

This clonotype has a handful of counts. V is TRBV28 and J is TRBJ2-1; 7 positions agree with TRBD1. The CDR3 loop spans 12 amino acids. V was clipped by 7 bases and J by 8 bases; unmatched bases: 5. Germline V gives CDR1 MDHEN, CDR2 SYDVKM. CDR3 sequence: CASKPQGYEQFF. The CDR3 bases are TGTGCCAGCAAGCCACAGGGGTATGAGCAGTTCTTC.

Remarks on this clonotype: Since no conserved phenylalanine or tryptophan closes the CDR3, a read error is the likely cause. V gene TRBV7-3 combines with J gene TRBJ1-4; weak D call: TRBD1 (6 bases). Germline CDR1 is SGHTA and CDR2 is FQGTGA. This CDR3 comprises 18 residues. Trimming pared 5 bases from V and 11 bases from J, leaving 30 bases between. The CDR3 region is CASSTGSQGVIEVAKLFS. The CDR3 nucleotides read TGTGCCAGCAGCACAGGGAGCCAGGGTGTCATAGAGGTTGCGAAACTGTTTTCT.

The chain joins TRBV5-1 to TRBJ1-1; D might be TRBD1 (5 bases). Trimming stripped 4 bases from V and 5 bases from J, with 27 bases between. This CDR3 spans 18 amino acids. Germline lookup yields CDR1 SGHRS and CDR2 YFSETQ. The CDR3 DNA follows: TGCGCCAGCAGCATCTCCCCGGCAGGGAGGGATACTAAGACTGAAGCTTTCTTT. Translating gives CASSISPAGRDTKTEAFF.